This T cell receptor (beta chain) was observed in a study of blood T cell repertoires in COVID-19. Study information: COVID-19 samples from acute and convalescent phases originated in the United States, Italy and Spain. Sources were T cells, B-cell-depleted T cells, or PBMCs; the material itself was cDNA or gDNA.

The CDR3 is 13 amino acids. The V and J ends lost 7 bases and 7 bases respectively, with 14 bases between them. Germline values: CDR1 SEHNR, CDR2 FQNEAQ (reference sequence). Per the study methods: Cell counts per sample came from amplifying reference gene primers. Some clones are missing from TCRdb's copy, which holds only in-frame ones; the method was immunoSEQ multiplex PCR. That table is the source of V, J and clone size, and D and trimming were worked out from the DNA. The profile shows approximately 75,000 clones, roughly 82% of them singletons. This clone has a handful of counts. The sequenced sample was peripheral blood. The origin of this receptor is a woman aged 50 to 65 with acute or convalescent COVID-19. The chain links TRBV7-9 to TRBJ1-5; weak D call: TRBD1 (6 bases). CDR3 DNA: TGTGCCAGCACCCAGGGGCGGGGGCAGCCCCAGCATTTT. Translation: CASTQGRGQPQHF.